Below, 8 T cell receptor beta chains from the same sample are listed, as sequenced in a study of identical twins. TCRdb fed the 5' RACE reads into MiXCR, producing one record per CDR3 protein. The data show 500,000 to 650,000 distinct CDR3 sequences, around 20% seen once. The same sample was also studied in work on yellow fever vaccine responses in identical twins.

Sequences were obtained from CD4+ T cells sorted from blood. All receptors derive from a woman aged 18-35 years in good health.

V and J are TRBV6-5 and TRBJ2-7, with D possibly TRBD1 on 8 matching bases. Germline V gene lookup returns CDR1 MNHEY and CDR2 SVGAGI. The CDR3 has 14 amino acids. Trimming pared 0 bases from V and 6 bases from J, leaving 12 bases between. In nucleotides, the CDR3 is TGTGCCAGCAGTTACTCGAACAGGGGGGGCGAGCAGTACTTC. It translates to CASSYSNRGGEQYF.

This clonotype was detected ten times or more. The V gene is TRBV7-9, the J gene TRBJ2-1; D ambiguous. The CDR3 contains 14 residues. Germline V gene sequence: CDR1 SEHNR, CDR2 FQNEAQ (reference sequence). V lost 3 bases, J lost 0 bases, and 6 bases lay in between. The CDR3 DNA follows: TGTGCCAGCAGCTTGATGAGCTCCTACAATGAGCAGTTCTTC. It translates to CASSLMSSYNEQFF.

In its sample, this clonotype was seen many times. The junction differs from germline at one of its ends, possibly a read error. The chain is built from TRBV12-3 or TRBV12-4 and TRBJ1-1, with no clear D. The CDR3 runs to 13 residues. CDR3 coding DNA: TGTGCCAGCAGCTTAGAAGAGAACACTGAAGCTTTCTTT. Its protein product is CASSLEENTEAFF.

The rearrangement links TRBV19 to TRBJ2-1; TRBD2 matches 7 bases. V shed 2 bases and J 4 bases; nucleotides not matched to a gene: 2. CDR3 length equals 14 residues. Germline assignment: CDR1 LNHDA and CDR2 SQIVND (reference sequence). The CDR3 nucleotides read TGTGCCAGTAGTATATGGACTAGATACAATGAGCAGTTCTTC. It specifies CASSIWTRYNEQFF.

This clonotype has just a few counts. The J gene is TRBJ1-2, the V gene TRBV27; D not resolved. The CDR3 has 13 residues. The germline gives CDR1 MNHEY, CDR2 SMNVEV (reference sequence). V lost 5 bases, J lost 2 bases, and 9 bases lay in between. The CDR3 loop reads CASSDARNYGYTF. CDR3 in DNA: TGTGCCAGCAGTGATGCGAGGAACTATGGCTACACCTTC.

The CDR3 is CATSDLGYTSGSTDTQYF. The CDR3 DNA sequence: TGTGCCACCAGTGATTTGGGATACACTAGCGGTAGCACAGATACGCAGTATTTT. This rearrangement joins TRBV24-1 to TRBJ2-3, with 8 bases that match TRBD2. With 0 bases clipped from V and 0 bases from J, the junction kept 7 bases outside the gene matches. Germline loops: CDR1 KGHDR, CDR2 SFDVKD. The CDR3 totals 18 residues.

The chain recombines TRBV12-3 or TRBV12-4 with TRBJ2-1; a possible D gene is TRBD2 (6 bases). The CDR3 runs to 14 residues. Trimming took 7 bases from V and 5 from J, leaving 15 bases between them. The CDR3 DNA sequence: TGTGCCAGCACCCCGGACACTAGCCACAATGAGCAGTTCTTC. It encodes CASTPDTSHNEQFF.

The gene calls are TRBV28 and TRBJ2-3; TRBD1 agrees at 9 bases. Germline lookup yields CDR1 MDHEN and CDR2 SYDVKM. With 7 bases clipped from V and 3 bases from J, the junction kept 5 bases outside the gene matches. This CDR3 contains 14 residues. CDR3 in amino acids: CASKLTGGTDTQYF. CDR3 sequence (DNA): TGTGCCAGCAAGTTGACAGGGGGAACAGATACGCAGTATTTT.